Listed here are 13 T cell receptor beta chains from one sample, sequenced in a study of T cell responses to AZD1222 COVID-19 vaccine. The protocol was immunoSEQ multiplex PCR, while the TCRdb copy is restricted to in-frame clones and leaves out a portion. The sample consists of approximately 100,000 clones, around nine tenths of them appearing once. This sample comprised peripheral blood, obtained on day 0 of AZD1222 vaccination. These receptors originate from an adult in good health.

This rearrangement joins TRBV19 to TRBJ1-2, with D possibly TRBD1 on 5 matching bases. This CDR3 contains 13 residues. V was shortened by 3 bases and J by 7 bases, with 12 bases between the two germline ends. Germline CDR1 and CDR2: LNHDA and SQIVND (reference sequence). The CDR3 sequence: CASSITGLGGYTF. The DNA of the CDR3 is TGTGCCAGTAGTATCACAGGCTTAGGTGGCTACACCTTC. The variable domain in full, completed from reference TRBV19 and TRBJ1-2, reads DGGITQSPKYLFRKEGQNVTLSCEQNLNHDAMYWYRQDPGQGLRLIYYSQIVNDFQKGDIAEGYSVSREKKESFPLTVTSAQKNPTAFYLCASSITGLGGYTFGSGTRLTVV.

The CDR3 DNA is TGTGCCAGTAGTATAGATCTGGCAAACACTGAAGCTTTCTTT. Protein product: CASSIDLANTEAFF. This chain links TRBV19 with TRBJ1-1; D remains unclear. Per germline, CDR1 LNHDA and CDR2 SQIVND (reference sequence). The CDR3 is 14 amino acids. The V gene lost 0 bases and the J gene lost 2 bases, with 7 bases spanning the gap.

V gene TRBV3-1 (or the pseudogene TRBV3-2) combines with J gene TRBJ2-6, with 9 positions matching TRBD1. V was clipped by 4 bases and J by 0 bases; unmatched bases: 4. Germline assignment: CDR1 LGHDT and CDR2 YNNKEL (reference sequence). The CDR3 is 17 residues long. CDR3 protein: CASSLYRGHSGANVLTF. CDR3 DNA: TGTGCCAGCAGCCTGTACAGGGGGCACTCTGGGGCCAACGTCCTGACTTTC.

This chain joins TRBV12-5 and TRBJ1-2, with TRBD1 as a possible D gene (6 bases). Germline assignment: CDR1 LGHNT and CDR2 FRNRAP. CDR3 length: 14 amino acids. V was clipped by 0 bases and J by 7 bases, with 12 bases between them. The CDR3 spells CASGLVGGTGGYTF. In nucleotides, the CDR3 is TGTGCTAGTGGTTTGGTTGGGGGCACGGGTGGCTACACCTTC.

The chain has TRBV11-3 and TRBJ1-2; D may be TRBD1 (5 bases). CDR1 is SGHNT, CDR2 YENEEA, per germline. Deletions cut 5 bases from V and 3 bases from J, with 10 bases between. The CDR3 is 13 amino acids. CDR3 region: CASSPRGDYGYTF. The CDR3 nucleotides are TGTGCCAGCAGCCCGCGGGGGGACTATGGCTACACCTTC.

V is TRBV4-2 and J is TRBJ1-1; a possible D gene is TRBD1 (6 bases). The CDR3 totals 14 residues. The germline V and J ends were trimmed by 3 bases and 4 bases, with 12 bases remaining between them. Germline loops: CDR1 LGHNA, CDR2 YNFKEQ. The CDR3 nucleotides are TGTGCCAGCAGCCAGGGGGGGGGCGGCACTGAAGCTTTCTTT. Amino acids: CASSQGGGGTEAFF.

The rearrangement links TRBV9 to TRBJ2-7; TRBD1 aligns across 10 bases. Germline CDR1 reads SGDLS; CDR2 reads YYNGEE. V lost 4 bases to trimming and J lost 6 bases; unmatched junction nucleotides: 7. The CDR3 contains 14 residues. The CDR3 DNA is TGTGCCAGCAGCCCGGGTGGGACAGGGGTCGAGCAGTACTTC. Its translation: CASSPGGTGVEQYF.

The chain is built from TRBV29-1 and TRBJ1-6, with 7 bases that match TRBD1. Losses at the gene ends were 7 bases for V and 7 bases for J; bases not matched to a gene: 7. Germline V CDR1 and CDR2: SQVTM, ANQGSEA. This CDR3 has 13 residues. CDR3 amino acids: CSARTGGNSPLHF. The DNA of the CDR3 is TGCAGCGCACGGACAGGTGGGAATTCACCCCTCCACTTT.

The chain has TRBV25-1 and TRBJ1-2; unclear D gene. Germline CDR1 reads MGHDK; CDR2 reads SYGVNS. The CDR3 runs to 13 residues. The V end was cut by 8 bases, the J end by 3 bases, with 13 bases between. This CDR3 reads CASSTPGDYGYTF. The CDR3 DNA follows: TGTGCCAGCTCGACCCCTGGCGACTATGGCTACACCTTC.

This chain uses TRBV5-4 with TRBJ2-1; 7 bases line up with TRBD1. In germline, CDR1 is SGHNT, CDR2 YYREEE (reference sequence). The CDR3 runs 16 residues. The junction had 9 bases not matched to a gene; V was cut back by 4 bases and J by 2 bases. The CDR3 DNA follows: TGTGCCAGCAGCCGGGACAGTGGCCCTACCTACAATGAGCAGTTCTTC. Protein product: CASSRDSGPTYNEQFF.

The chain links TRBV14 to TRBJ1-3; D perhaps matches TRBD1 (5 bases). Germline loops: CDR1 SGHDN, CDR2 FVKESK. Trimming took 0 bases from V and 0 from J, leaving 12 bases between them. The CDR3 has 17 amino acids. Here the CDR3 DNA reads TGTGCCAGCAGCCAAGACGACAGATTCTTCTCTGGAAACACCATATATTTT. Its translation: CASSQDDRFFSGNTIYF.

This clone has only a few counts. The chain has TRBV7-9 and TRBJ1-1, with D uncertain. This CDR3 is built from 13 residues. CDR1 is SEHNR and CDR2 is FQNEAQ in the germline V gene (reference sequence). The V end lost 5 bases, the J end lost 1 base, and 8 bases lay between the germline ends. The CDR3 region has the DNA TGTGCCAGCAGCCCGCTCCGGAACACTGAAGCTTTCTTT. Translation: CASSPLRNTEAFF.

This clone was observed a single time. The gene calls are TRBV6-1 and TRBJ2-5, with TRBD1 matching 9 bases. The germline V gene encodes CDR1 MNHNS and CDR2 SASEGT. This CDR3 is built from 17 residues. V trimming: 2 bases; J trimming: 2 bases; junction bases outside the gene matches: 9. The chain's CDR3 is CASSERGWGTGQETQYF. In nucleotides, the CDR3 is TGTGCCAGCAGTGAAAGGGGTTGGGGGACAGGGCAAGAGACCCAGTACTTC.